This TCR beta chain was recovered during a study of T cell changes during pregnancy in multiple sclerosis. Some clones are missing from TCRdb's copy, which holds only in-frame ones; the method was immunoSEQ multiplex PCR. The data hold about 110,000 clones, with about nine tenths observed a single time. The V segment lost 6 bases and the J segment 2 bases; nucleotides outside the gene matches: 6. CDR3 length: 16 amino acids. Germline lookup yields CDR1 MDHEN and CDR2 SYDVKM. The chain carries TRBV28 and TRBJ1-3; 11 bases fit TRBD1. Specimen: peripheral blood, collected after pregnancy. The sequence was obtained from a female donor with multiple sclerosis, enrolled in a pregnancy study. CDR3 nucleotide sequence: TGTGCCAGCAGCTCAGCGGGACAGGGGGCTGGAAACACCATATATTTT. Protein: CASSSAGQGAGNTIYF.